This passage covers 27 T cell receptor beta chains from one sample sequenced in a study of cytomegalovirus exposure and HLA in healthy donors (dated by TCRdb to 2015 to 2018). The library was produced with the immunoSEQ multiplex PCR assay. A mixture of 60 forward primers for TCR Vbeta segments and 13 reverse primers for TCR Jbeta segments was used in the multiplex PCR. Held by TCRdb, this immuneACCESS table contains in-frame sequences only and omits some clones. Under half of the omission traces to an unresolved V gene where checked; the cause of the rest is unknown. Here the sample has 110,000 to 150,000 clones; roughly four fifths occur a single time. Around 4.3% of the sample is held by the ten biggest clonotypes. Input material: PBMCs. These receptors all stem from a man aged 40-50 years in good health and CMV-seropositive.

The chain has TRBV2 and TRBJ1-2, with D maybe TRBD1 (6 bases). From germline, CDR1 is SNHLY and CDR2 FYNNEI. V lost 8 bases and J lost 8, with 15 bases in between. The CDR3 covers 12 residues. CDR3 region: CASSRGTRGYTF. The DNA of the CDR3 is TGTGCCAGCTCCAGGGGAACGAGGGGCTACACCTTC.

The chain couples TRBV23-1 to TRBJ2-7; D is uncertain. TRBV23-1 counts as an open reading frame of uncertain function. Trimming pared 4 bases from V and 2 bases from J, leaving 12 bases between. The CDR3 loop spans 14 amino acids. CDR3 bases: TGCGCCAGCAGTCGTGAGCACAGCCCCTACGAGCAGTACTTC. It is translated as CASSREHSPYEQYF.

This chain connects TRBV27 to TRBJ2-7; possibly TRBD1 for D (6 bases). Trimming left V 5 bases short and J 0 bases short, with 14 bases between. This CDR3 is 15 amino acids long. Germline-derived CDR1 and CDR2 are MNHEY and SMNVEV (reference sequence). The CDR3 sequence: CASSGRGPISYEQYF. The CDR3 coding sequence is TGTGCCAGCAGTGGCAGGGGTCCCATCTCCTACGAGCAGTACTTC.

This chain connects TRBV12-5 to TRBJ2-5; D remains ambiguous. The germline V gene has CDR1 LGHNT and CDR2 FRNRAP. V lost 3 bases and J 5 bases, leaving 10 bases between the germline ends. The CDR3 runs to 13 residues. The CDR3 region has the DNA TGTGCTAGTGGTTTAGACGAGAGGGAGACCCAGTACTTC. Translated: CASGLDERETQYF.

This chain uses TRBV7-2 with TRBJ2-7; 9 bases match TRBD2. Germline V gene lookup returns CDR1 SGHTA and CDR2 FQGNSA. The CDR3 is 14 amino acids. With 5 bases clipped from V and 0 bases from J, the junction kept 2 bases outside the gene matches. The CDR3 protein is CASSVSGSSYEQYF. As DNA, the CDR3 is TGTGCCAGCAGCGTTAGCGGGAGCTCCTACGAGCAGTACTTC. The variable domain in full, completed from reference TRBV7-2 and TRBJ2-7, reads GAGVSQSPSNKVTEKGKDVELRCDPISGHTALYWYRQSLGQGLEFLIYFQGNSAPDKSGLPSDRFSAERTGGSVSTLTIQRTQQEDSAVYLCASSVSGSSYEQYFGPGTRLTVT.

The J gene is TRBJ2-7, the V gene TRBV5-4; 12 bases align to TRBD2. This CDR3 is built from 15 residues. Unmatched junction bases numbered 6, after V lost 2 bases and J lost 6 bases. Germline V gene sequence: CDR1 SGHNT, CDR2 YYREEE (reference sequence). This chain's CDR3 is CASSFLAGGPGEQYF. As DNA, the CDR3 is TGTGCCAGCAGCTTCCTAGCGGGAGGGCCGGGCGAGCAGTACTTC.

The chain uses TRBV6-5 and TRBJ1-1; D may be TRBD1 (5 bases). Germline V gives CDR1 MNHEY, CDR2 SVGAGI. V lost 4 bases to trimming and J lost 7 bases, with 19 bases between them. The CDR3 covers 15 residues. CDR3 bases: TGTGCCAGCAGTTGGACCAGGGTGATTGACGGTGAAGCTTTCTTT. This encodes CASSWTRVIDGEAFF.

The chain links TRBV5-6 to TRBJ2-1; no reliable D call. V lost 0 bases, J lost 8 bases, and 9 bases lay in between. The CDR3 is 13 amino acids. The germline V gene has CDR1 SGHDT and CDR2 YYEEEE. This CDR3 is CASSLVAGHEQFF. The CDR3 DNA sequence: TGTGCCAGCAGCTTGGTGGCAGGTCATGAGCAGTTCTTC.

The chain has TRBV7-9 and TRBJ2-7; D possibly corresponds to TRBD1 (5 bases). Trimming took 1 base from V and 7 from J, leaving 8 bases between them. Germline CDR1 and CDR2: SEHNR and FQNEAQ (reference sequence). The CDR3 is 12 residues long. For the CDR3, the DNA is TGTGCCAGCAGCTTAGAAGGGGCTGAGCAGTACTTC. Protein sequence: CASSLEGAEQYF.

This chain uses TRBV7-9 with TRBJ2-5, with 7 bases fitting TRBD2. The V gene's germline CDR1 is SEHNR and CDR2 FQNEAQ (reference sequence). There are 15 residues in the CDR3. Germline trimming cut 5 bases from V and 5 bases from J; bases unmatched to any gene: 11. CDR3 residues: CASSPGAGVVETQYF. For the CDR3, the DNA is TGTGCCAGCAGCCCGGGCGCGGGGGTGGTGGAGACCCAGTACTTC.

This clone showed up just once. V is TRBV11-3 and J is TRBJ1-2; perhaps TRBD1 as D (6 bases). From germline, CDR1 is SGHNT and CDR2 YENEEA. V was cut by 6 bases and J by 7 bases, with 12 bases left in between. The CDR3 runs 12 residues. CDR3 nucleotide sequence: TGTGCCAGCAGGAGAGCACAGGGTGGCTACACCTTC. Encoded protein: CASRRAQGGYTF.

This CDR3 is CASKSPPGTGELFF. DNA for the CDR3: TGTGCCAGCAAGTCGCCCCCGGGCACCGGGGAGCTGTTTTTT. The chain recombines TRBV6-5 with TRBJ2-2; D gene uncertain. CDR3 length equals 14 residues. Trimming stripped 7 bases from V and 4 bases from J, with 13 bases between. Germline values: CDR1 MNHEY, CDR2 SVGAGI.

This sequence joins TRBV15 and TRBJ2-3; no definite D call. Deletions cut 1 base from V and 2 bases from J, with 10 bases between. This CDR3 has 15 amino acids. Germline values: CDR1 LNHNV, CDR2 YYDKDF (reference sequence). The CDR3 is CATSRGGSPTDTQYF. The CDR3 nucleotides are TGTGCCACCAGCAGAGGCGGCAGCCCCACAGATACGCAGTATTTT. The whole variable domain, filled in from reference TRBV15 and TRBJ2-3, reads DAMVIQNPRYQVTQFGKPVTLSCSQTLNHNVMYWYQQKSSQAPKLLFHYYDKDFNNEADTPDNFQSRRPNTSFCFLDIRSPGLGDTAMYLCATSRGGSPTDTQYFGPGTRLTVL.

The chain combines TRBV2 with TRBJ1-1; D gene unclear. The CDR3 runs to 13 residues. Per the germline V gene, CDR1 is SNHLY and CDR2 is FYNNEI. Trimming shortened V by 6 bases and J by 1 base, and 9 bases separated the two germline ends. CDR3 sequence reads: CASRRDWNTEAFF. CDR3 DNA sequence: TGTGCCAGCAGGCGCGACTGGAACACTGAAGCTTTCTTT.

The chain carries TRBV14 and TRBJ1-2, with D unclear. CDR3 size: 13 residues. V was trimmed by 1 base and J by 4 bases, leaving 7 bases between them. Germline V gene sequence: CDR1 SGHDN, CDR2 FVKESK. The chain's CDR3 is CASSQGEFYGYTF. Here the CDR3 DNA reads TGTGCCAGCAGCCAAGGGGAGTTCTATGGCTACACCTTC. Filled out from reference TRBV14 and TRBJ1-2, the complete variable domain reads EAGVTQFPSHSVIEKGQTVTLRCDPISGHDNLYWYRRVMGKEIKFLLHFVKESKQDESGMPNNRFLAERTGGTYSTLKVQPAELEDSGVYFCASSQGEFYGYTFGSGTRLTVV.

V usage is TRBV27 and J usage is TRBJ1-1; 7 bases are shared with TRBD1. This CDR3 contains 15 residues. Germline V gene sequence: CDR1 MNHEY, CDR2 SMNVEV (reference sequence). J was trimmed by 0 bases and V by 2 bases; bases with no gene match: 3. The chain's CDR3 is CASSLEGAMNTEAFF. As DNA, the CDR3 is TGTGCCAGCAGTTTAGAGGGGGCGATGAACACTGAAGCTTTCTTT.

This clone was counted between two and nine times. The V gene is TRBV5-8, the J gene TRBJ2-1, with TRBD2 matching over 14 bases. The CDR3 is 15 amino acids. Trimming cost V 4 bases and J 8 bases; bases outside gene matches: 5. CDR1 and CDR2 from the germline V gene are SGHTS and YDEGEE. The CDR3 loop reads CASSPGTSGRDEQFF. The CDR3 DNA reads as TGTGCCAGCAGCCCTGGGACTAGCGGGAGAGATGAGCAGTTCTTC.

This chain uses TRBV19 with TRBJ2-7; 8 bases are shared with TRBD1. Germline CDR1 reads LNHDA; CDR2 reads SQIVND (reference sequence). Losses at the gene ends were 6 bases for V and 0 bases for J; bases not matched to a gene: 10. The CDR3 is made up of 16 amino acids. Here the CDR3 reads CASSLRTGISSYEQYF. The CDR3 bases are TGTGCCAGTAGCCTGAGGACAGGGATCAGCTCCTACGAGCAGTACTTC. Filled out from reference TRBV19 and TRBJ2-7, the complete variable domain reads DGGITQSPKYLFRKEGQNVTLSCEQNLNHDAMYWYRQDPGQGLRLIYYSQIVNDFQKGDIAEGYSVSREKKESFPLTVTSAQKNPTAFYLCASSLRTGISSYEQYFGPGTRLTVT.

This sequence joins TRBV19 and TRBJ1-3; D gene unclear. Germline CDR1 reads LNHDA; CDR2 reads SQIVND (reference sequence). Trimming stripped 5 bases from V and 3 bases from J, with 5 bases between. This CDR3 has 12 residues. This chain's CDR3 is CASSFIGNTIYF. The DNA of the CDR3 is TGTGCCAGTAGTTTCATTGGAAACACCATATATTTT.

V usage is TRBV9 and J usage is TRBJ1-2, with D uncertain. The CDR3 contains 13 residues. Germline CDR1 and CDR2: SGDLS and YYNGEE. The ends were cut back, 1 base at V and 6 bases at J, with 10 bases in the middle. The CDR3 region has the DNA TGTGCCAGCAGCGTAAGGGTTAGCGATGGCTACACCTTC. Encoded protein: CASSVRVSDGYTF.

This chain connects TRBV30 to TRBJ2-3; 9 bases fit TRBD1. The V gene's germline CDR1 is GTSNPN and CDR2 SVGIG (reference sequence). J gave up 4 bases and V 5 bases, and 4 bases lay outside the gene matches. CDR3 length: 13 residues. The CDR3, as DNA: TGTGCCTGGGGGACAGGGTTACCAGATACGCAGTATTTT. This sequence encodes CAWGTGLPDTQYF.

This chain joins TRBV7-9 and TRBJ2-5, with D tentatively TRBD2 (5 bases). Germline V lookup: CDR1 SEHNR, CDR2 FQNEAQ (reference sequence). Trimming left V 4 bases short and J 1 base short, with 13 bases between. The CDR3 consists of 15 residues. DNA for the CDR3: TGTGCCAGCAGCTCGCGGACCGGGATCCAAGAGACCCAGTACTTC. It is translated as CASSSRTGIQETQYF.

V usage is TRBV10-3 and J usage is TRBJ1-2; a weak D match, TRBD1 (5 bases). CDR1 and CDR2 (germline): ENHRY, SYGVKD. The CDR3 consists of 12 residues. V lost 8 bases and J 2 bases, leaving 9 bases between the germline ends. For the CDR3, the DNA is TGTGCCATCTGGAGGGGCAACTATGGCTACACCTTC. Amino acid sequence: CAIWRGNYGYTF.

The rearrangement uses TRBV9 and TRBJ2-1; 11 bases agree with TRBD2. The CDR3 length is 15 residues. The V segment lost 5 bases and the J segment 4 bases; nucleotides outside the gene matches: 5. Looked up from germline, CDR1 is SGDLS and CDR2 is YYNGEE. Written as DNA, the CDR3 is TGTGCCAGCAGGGCTAGCGGGGGGATTTACAATGAGCAGTTCTTC. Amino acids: CASRASGGIYNEQFF.

CDR3 sequence reads: CASSHTGREAFF. CDR3 in DNA: TGTGCCAGCAGCCATACAGGGCGCGAAGCTTTCTTT. The rearrangement joins TRBV14 to TRBJ1-1, with D possibly being TRBD1 (6 bases). This CDR3 is 12 amino acids long. Deletions cut 3 bases from V and 8 bases from J, with 10 bases between. CDR1 SGHDN and CDR2 FVKESK come from the germline V gene.

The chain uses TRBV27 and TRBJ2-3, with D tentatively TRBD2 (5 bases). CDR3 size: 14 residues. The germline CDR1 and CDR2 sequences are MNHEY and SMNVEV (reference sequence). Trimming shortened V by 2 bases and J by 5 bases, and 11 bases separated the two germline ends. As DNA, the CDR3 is TGTGCCAGCAGTTTACAGCGACTACAAGATACGCAGTATTTT. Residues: CASSLQRLQDTQYF.

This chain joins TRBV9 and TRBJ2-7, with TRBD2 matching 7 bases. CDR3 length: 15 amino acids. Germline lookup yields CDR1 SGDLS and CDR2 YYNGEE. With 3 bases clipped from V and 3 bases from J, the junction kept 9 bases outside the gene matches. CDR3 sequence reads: CASSEGGGLSYEQYF. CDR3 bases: TGTGCCAGCAGCGAGGGCGGGGGACTAAGCTACGAGCAGTACTTC.